This passage covers 15 T cell receptor beta chains from one sample sequenced in a study of human T cells and chemical hapten exposure (dated by TCRdb to the early 2020s). Library preparation was by RACE. TCRdb names NextSeq 500 as the instrument used. The raw public data were reprocessed by TCRdb itself: fastp quality trimming at Q25, MiXCR clonotype calling, in-frame beta chains only. Entries that share a CDR3 protein sequence are merged under the most common genes and DNA. This sample holds under 400,000 distinct CDR3 sequences; more than 4.5% were observed only once. The top ten constitute 2% to 3% of the sample. According to the study, the label for this sample's time point signals: pre-sensitization, week 0. The sample's treatment or condition label, decoded: therapeutic diphenylcyclopropenone sensitization with weekly scalp DPC. The sequenced sample was whole blood, obtained in connection with sensitization to the hapten diphenylcyclopropenone (DPC). The source is a woman in her forties or fifties with alopecia areata. Some clones in this sample may be carry-over from other donors' samples.

This rearrangement joins TRBV7-2 to TRBJ2-5; D may be TRBD2 (6 bases). The CDR3 loop spans 15 amino acids. V was trimmed by 2 bases and J by 5 bases, leaving 15 bases between them. Germline V gene data show CDR1 as SGHTA and CDR2 as FQGNSA. The CDR3 bases are TGTGCCAGCAGCTTAACCATGACTAGATGGGAGACCCAGTACTTC. Its translation: CASSLTMTRWETQYF.

In its sample, this clonotype was seen a few times. The CDR3 DNA reads as TGTGCCAGCAGCGACGGATACAGGGAGGGCGCTGGAAACACCATATATTTT. Protein sequence: CASSDGYREGAGNTIYF. The chain employs TRBV9 and TRBJ1-3, with a weak D call TRBD1 (6 bases). CDR1 is SGDLS and CDR2 is YYNGEE in the germline V gene. V was pared by 3 bases and J by 2 bases, with 18 bases between. CDR3 length: 17 amino acids.

This clonotype has only a few counts. The V and J genes are TRBV10-3 and TRBJ1-2; D perhaps matches TRBD1 (5 bases). CDR1 and CDR2 from the germline V gene are ENHRY and SYGVKD. The CDR3 has 14 residues. V shed 7 bases and J shed 8 bases, with 20 bases lying between them. This CDR3 is CAITAGRRLSGYTF. CDR3 bases: TGTGCCATCACCGCGGGACGCCGCCTATCGGGCTACACCTTC.

This chain joins TRBV11-2 and TRBJ2-1, with 11 bases fitting TRBD2. Germline-derived CDR1 and CDR2 are SGHAT and FQNNGV. The CDR3 runs to 18 residues. V shed 3 bases and J 6 bases; nucleotides not matched to a gene: 13. The CDR3 spells CASSFLHATSGRGNEQFF. In DNA, the CDR3 is TGTGCCAGCAGCTTTCTCCACGCAACTAGCGGGAGAGGCAATGAGCAGTTCTTC.

V is TRBV3-1 and J is TRBJ1-1, with D possibly being TRBD1 (5 bases). Germline lookup yields CDR1 LGHDT and CDR2 YNNKEL (reference sequence). CDR3 length: 12 amino acids. Trimming took 5 bases from V and 8 from J, leaving 12 bases between them. The CDR3 loop is CASSNNRYEAFF. CDR3 nucleotide sequence: TGTGCCAGCAGCAACAACAGGTACGAAGCTTTCTTT.

This clonotype was counted at least ten times. The V call is TRBV29-1, the J call TRBJ1-1; tentative D call: TRBD1 (6 bases). V shed 1 base and J shed 4 bases, with 10 bases lying between them. Per the germline V gene, CDR1 is SQVTM and CDR2 is ANQGSEA. CDR3 length: 13 amino acids. The CDR3 nucleotides are TGCAGCGTTGAAGCTAGGGGGGCCACTGAAGCTTTCTTT. This translates into CSVEARGATEAFF.

At least ten counts were recorded for this clonotype. The chain is built from TRBV29-1 and TRBJ2-7, with TRBD2 as a possible D gene (7 bases). The germline CDR1 and CDR2 sequences are SQVTM and ANQGSEA. The CDR3 spans 13 residues. Deletions cut 7 bases from V and 2 bases from J, with 15 bases between. The CDR3 bases are TGCAGCGCCAAGGCGGGGGCCGCCTACGAGCAGTACTTC. Protein sequence: CSAKAGAAYEQYF.

This clonotype has a count of ten or more. The gene calls are TRBV28 and TRBJ1-5; unclear D gene. Deletions cut 3 bases from V and 1 base from J, with 7 bases between. CDR1 and CDR2 from the germline V gene are MDHEN and SYDVKM. The CDR3 is made up of 14 amino acids. CDR3 sequence reads: CASSFRRSNQPQHF. CDR3 bases: TGTGCCAGCAGTTTCAGGAGGAGCAATCAGCCCCAGCATTTT.

This clonotype was recorded a few times. V gene TRBV4-2 combines with J gene TRBJ2-3, with a tentative D call TRBD2 (5 bases). V lost 3 bases to trimming and J lost 3 bases, with 22 bases between them. Germline lookup yields CDR1 LGHNA and CDR2 YNFKEQ. The CDR3 is 18 residues long. The CDR3: CASSQSPRGPEITDTQYF. CDR3 sequence (DNA): TGTGCCAGCAGCCAGTCCCCTAGAGGGCCCGAAATTACAGATACGCAGTATTTT.

This clonotype has a count of ten or more. The chain joins TRBV12-3 or TRBV12-4 to TRBJ2-3, with 9 bases aligning to TRBD1. The trim removed 7 bases at V and 4 bases at J, leaving 9 bases unmatched. CDR3 length equals 15 residues. CDR3: CASTPDRGLSDTQYF. CDR3 DNA: TGTGCCAGCACCCCGGACAGGGGTCTGTCAGATACGCAGTATTTT.

In this sample, this clonotype turned up a few times. The J gene is TRBJ1-1, the V gene TRBV2, with TRBD1 matching 7 bases. In germline, CDR1 is SNHLY, CDR2 FYNNEI. The V segment lost 6 bases and the J segment 0 bases; nucleotides outside the gene matches: 10. The CDR3 length is 16 residues. CDR3 sequence: CASSAQGQNMNTEAFF. The CDR3 bases are TGTGCCAGCAGCGCCCAGGGACAGAACATGAACACTGAAGCTTTCTTT.

This clonotype was recorded a few times. CDR3: CSAEYTSGGPDTQYF. CDR3 DNA: TGCAGTGCTGAATATACTAGCGGGGGCCCAGATACGCAGTATTTT. This chain connects TRBV20-1 to TRBJ2-3; 11 bases line up with TRBD2. The J segment lost 4 bases and the V segment lost 5 bases, leaving 8 bases of the junction unmatched. This CDR3 is built from 15 residues. The germline CDR1 and CDR2 sequences are DFQATT and SNEGSKA (reference sequence).

The CDR3: CASTQGESLSGANVLTF. CDR3 nucleotide sequence: TGCGCCAGCACCCAGGGGGAATCCCTCTCTGGGGCCAACGTCCTGACTTTC. J is TRBJ2-6 and V is TRBV10-2; 7 positions agree with TRBD1. The CDR3 is 17 amino acids. CDR1 is WSHSY and CDR2 is SAAADI in the germline V gene. Trimming at V came to 7 bases and at J to 0 bases, leaving 9 bases not matched to a gene.

This clonotype was counted a few times. In DNA, the CDR3 is TGTGCCAGCAGTTACGATGAAGGGATGAACACTGAAGCTTTCTTT. It codes for CASSYDEGMNTEAFF. This sequence joins TRBV6-5 and TRBJ1-1; D gene uncertain. Germline values: CDR1 MNHEY, CDR2 SVGAGI. This CDR3 comprises 15 residues. V was shortened by 2 bases and J by 0 bases, with 10 bases between the two germline ends.

This clonotype was observed many times. Here the CDR3 DNA reads TGTGCCAGCACCGGGGCCGGTCAGCCCCAGCATTTT. Translated: CASTGAGQPQHF. V and J are TRBV12-3 or TRBV12-4 and TRBJ1-5, with a weak D call TRBD1 (5 bases). Trimming left V 7 bases short and J 6 bases short, with 10 bases between. This CDR3 contains 12 residues.